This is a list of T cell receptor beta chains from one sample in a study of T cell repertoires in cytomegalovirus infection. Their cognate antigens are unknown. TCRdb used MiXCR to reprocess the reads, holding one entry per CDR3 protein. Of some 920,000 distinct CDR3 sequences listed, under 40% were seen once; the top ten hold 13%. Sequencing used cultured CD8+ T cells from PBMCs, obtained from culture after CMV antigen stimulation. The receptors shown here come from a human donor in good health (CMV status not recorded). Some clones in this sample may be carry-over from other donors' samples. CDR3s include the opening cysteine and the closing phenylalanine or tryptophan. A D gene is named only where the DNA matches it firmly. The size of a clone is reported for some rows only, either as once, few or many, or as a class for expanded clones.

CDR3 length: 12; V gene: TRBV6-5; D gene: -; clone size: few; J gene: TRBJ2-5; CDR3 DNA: TGTGCCGCCCGGGACGGAGAAGAGACCCAGTACTTC; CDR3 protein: CAARDGEETQYF
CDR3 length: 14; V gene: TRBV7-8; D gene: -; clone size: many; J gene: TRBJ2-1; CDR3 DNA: TGTGCCAGCAGCTCCCATCCAGGGGGGGATGAGCAGTTCTTC; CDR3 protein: CASSSHPGGDEQFF
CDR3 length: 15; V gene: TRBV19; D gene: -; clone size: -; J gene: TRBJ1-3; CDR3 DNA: TGTGCCAGTAGAACAGGGAGTTCAACTGGAAACACCATATATTTT; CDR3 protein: CASRTGSSTGNTIYF
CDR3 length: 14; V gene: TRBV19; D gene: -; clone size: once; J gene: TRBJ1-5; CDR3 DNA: TGTGCCAGTAATTGGGCAGTTAGCAATCAGCCCCAGCATTTT; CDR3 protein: CASNWAVSNQPQHF
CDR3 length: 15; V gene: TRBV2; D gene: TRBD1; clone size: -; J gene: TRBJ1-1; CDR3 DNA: TGTGCCAGCAGCATCAACAGGGGGCCGAACACTGAAGCTTTCTTT; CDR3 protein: CASSINRGPNTEAFF
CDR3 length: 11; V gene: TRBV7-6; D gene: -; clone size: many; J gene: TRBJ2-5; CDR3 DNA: TGTGCCAGCAGCAACGAAGAGACCCAGTACTTC; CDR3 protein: CASSNEETQYF
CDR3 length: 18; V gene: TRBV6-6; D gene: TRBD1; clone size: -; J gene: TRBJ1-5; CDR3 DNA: TGTGCCAGCAGTCCCCCCTCCGGGACAGGGTACGGCAATCAGCCCCAGCATTTT; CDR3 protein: CASSPPSGTGYGNQPQHF
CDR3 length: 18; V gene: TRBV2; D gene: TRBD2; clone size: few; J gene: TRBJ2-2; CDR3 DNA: TGTGCCAGCAGCGGCCTAGCGGGGGGGAATTGGATCACCGGGGAGCTGTTTTTT; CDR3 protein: CASSGLAGGNWITGELFF
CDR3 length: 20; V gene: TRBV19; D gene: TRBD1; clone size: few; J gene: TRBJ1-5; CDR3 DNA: TGTGCCAGTAGTGCGCAACCGGGACAGGGCTACATGACCAGCAATCAGCCCCAGCATTTT; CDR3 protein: CASSAQPGQGYMTSNQPQHF
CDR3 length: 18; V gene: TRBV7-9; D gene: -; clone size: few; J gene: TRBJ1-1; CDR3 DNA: TGTGCCAGCAGCTCGATCCGGGACATATACCACATGAACACTGAAGCTTTCTTT; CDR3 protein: CASSSIRDIYHMNTEAFF
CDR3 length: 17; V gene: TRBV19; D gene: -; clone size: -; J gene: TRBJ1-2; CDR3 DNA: TGTGCCAGTAGCCTTTGGGGTGGGCTGCCGACGGGCTATGGCTGCACCTTC; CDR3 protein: CASSLWGGLPTGYGCTF
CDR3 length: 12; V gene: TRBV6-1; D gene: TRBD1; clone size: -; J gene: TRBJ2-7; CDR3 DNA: TGTGCCTCCTCCAGGGGGCTCGACGAGCAGTACTTC; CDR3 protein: CASSRGLDEQYF
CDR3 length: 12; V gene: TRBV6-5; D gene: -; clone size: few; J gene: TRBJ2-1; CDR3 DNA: TGTGCCAGCAGTTCTCACGGAAATGAGCAGTTCTTC; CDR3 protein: CASSSHGNEQFF
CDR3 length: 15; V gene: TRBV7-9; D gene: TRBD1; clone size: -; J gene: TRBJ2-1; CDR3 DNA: TGTGCCAGCAGCTCTGGGACAGGGGTTCGTAATGAGCAGTTCTTC; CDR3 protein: CASSSGTGVRNEQFF
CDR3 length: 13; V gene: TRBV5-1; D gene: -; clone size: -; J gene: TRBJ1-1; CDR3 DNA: TGCGCCAGCAGCTTGTCGCTAGGTGCCGAAGCTTTCTTT; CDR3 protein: CASSLSLGAEAFF
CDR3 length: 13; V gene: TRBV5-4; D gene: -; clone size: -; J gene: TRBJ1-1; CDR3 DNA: TGTGCCAGCAGGCGGGACAAAGGGACTGAAGCTTTCTTT; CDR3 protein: CASRRDKGTEAFF
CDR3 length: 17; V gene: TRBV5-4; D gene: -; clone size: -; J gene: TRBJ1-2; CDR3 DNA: TGTGCCAGCAGCTCAAGCTTGGATATTAGGGTTACCTATGGCTACACCTTC; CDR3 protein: CASSSSLDIRVTYGYTF
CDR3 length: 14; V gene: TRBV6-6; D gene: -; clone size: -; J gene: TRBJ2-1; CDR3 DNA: TGTGCCAGCAGGTACAGGAGCTCCTACAATGAGCAGTTCTTC; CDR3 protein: CASRYRSSYNEQFF
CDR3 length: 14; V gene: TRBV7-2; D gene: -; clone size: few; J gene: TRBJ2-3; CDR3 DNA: TGTGCCAGCAGCTTAGGCCGGGACATAGATACGCAGTATTTT; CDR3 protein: CASSLGRDIDTQYF
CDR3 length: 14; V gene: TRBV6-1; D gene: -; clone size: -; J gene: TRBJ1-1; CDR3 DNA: TGTGCCAGCAGACCCCTCCACGGGGACACTGAAGCTTTCTTT; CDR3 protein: CASRPLHGDTEAFF
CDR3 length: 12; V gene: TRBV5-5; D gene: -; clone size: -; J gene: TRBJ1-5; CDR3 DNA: TGTGCCAGCAGCAGCCTGGCTCAGCCCCAGCATTTT; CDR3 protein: CASSSLAQPQHF
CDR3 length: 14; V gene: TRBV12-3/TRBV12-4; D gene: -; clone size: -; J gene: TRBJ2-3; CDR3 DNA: TGTGCCAGCAGTCTTTCCCCGTCCTGGGATACGCAGTATTTT; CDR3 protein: CASSLSPSWDTQYF
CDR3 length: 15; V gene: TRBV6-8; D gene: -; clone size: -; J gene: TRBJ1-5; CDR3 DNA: TGTGCCAGCAGTTCCTACGACAGTCTTAATCAGCCCCAGCATTTT; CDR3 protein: CASSSYDSLNQPQHF
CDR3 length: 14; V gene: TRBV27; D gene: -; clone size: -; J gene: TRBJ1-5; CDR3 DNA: TGTGCCAGCACCCCAGCAGGTAGGGCGCAGCCCCAGCATTTT; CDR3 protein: CASTPAGRAQPQHF
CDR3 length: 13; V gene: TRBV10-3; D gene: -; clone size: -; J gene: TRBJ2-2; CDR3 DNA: TGTGCCATCAAGACAAAAAACACCGGGGAGCTGTTTTTT; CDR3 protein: CAIKTKNTGELFF
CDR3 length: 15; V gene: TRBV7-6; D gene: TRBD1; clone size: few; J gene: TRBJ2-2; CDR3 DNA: TGTGCCAGCAGCAGAGACAGGGAGTATATCGGGGAGCTGTTTTTT; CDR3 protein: CASSRDREYIGELFF
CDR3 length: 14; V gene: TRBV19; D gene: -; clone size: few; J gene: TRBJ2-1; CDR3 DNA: TGTGCCAGTGGTGCCGCGGGCGTCTACAATGAGCAGTTCTTC; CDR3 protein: CASGAAGVYNEQFF
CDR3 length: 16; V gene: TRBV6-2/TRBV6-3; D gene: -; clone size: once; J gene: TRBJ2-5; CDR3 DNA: TGTGCCAGCAGTTACATCACACCTTCCACGCAAGAGACCCAGTACTTC; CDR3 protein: CASSYITPSTQETQYF
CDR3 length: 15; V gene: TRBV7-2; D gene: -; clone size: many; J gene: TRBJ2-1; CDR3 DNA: TGTGCCAGCAGCCCCTCCCCGACAGCTTACAATGAGCAGTTCTTC; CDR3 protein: CASSPSPTAYNEQFF
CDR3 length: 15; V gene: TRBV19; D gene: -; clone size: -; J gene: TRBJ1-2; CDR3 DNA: TGTGCCAGTAGTATAGGAAATGGCGCTAACTATGGCTACACCTTC; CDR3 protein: CASSIGNGANYGYTF
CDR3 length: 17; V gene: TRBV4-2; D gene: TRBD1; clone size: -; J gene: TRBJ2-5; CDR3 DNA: TGTGCCAGCAGCCCCAAGGAGGGACAGGGGGCCTGGGAGACCCAGTACTTC; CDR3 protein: CASSPKEGQGAWETQYF
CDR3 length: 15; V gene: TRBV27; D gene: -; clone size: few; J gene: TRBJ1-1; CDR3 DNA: TGTGCCAGCAGTTTAAACGGACTGCTCTTGAATGAAGCTTTCTTT; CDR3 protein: CASSLNGLLLNEAFF
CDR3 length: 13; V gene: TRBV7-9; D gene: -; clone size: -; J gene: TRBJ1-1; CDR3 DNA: TGTGCCAGCAGCTTACTACGGGACACTGAAGCTTTCTTT; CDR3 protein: CASSLLRDTEAFF
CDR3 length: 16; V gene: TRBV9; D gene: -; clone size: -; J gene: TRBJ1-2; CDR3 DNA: TGTGCCAGCAGCGGCGTGAAACCGGGACAAGGCTATGGCTACACCTTC; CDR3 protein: CASSGVKPGQGYGYTF
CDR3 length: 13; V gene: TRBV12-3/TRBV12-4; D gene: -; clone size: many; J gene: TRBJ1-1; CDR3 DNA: TGTGCCAGCAGCCCCCCCGGAGGGCCTGAAGCTTTCTTT; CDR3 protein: CASSPPGGPEAFF
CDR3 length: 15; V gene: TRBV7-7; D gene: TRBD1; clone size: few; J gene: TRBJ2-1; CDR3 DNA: TGTGCTAGCAGCTTCGGGACAGACTCCTACAATGAGCAGTTCTTC; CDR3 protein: CASSFGTDSYNEQFF
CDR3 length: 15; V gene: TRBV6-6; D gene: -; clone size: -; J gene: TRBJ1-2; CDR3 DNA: TGTGCCAGCAGTTACTCGAACGCAGGGCCGTATGGCTACACCTTC; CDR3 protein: CASSYSNAGPYGYTF
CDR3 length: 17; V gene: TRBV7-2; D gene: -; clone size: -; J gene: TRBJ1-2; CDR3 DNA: TGTGCCAGCAGCTTCAACCTGTGGGAGGCCTCTAACTATGGCTACACCTTC; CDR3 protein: CASSFNLWEASNYGYTF
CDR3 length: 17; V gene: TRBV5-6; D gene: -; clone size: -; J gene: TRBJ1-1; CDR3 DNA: TGTGCCAGCAGCTCCGCCGACAACGGAATTTTGGACACTGAAGCTTTCTTT; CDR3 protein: CASSSADNGILDTEAFF
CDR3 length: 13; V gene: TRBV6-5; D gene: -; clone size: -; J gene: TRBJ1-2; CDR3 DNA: TGTGCCAGCAGTTCGGAGGATAATTATGGCTACACCTTC; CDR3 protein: CASSSEDNYGYTF
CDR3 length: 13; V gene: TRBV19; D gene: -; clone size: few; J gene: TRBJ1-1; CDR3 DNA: TGTGCCTCGGGAGGGGTCGGGGACACTGAAGCTTTCTTT; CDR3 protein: CASGGVGDTEAFF
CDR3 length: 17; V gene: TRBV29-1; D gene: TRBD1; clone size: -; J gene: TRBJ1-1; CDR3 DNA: TGCAGCGCGGGGGCTTTTCTGGGGGACAGGATAAACACTGAAGCTTTCTTT; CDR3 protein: CSAGAFLGDRINTEAFF
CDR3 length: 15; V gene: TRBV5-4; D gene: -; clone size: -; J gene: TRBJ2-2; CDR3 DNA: TGTGCCAGCAGCTTGTCTAGGCAGAACACCGGGGAGCTGTTTTTT; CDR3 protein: CASSLSRQNTGELFF
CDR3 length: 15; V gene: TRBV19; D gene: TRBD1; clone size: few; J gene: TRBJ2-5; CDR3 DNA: TGTGCCAGTAGCGCTGACAGGGCCTACCAAGAGACCCAGTACTTC; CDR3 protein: CASSADRAYQETQYF
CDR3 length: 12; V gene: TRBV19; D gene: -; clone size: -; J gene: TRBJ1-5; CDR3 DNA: TGTGCCAGTAGTAGAGACAGTCAGCCCCAGCATTTT; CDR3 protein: CASSRDSQPQHF
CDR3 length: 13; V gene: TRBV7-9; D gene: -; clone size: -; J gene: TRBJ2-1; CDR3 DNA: TGTGCCAGCAGCCCCCGCGACAAATATGAGCAGTTCTTC; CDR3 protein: CASSPRDKYEQFF
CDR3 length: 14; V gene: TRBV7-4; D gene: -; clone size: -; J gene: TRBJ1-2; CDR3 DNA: TGTGCCAGCAGCGACGAACAGGGACACTATGGCTACACCTTC; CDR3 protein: CASSDEQGHYGYTF
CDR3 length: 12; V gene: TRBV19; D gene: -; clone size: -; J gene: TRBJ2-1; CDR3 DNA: TGTGCCAGTAGTATACAGGGGAGAGAGCAGTTCTTC; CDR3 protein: CASSIQGREQFF
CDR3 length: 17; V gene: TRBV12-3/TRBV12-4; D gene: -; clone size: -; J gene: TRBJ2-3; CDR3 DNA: TGTGCCAGCAGTTTCGTCCTCGGCAGGGGAAGGACAGATACGCAGTATTTT; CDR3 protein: CASSFVLGRGRTDTQYF
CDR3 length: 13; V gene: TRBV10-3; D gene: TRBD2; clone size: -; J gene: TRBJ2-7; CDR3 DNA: TGTGCCATCTTAGTCCTAGCGGGGGGCGAGCAGTACTTC; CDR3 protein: CAILVLAGGEQYF
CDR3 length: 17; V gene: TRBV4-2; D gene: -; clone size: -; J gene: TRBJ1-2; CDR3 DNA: TGTGCCAGCAGCCAAGATCCCATGCGGGGGGCCGGCTATGGCTACACCTTC; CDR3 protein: CASSQDPMRGAGYGYTF
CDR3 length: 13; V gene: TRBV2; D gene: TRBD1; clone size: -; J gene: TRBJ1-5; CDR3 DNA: TGTGCCAGCAGCGACAGGGTGGGACAGCCCCAGCATTTT; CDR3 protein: CASSDRVGQPQHF
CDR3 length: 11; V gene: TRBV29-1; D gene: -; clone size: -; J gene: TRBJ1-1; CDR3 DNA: TGCAGCGTTGGGGGGAGGACTGAAGCTTTCTTT; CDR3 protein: CSVGGRTEAFF
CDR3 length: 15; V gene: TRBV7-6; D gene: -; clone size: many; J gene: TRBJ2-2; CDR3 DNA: TGTGCCAGCAGCCCCCCGGGGCTTGGCACCGGGGAGCTGTTTTTT; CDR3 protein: CASSPPGLGTGELFF
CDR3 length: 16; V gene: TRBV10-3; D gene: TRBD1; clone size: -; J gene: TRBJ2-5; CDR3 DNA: TGTGCCATCAGTCAGCCGGACAGGGAAGCTCAAGAGACCCAGTACTTC; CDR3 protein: CAISQPDREAQETQYF